These 20 T cell receptor beta chains were all obtained from the same sample, sequenced in a study of T cells in Graves' hyperthyroidism and ophthalmopathy (dated by TCRdb to the late 2010s). Library creation used multiplex PCR. This sample was sequenced with an Illumina HiSeq 2000. TCR beta CDR3 regions were amplified from RNA transcripts. The first round of RT-PCR for the TCR CDR3 was performed with the HTBI primer set and the Qiagen OneStep RT-PCR kit. TCRdb itself trimmed the public reads at Q25 with fastp, ran MiXCR and retained productive beta chains. Rows are combined by CDR3 protein, so each entry shows the most common genes and DNA. The sample table records 350,000 or so distinct CDR3 sequences; 15% to 20% of these occur just once. The leading ten clones occupy roughly 16% of the sample. Source material: blood. The receptor set was obtained from a woman aged 40-49 years with Graves' ophthalmopathy.

There are many counts of this clonotype. The chain uses TRBV7-2 and TRBJ2-2; 9 positions match TRBD1. V trimming: 6 bases; J trimming: 1 base; junction bases outside the gene matches: 3. CDR1 is SGHTA and CDR2 is FQGNSA in the germline V gene. This CDR3 region has 15 residues. The CDR3 DNA reads as TGTGCCAGCAGAGTGGGACAGGGGAACACCGGGGAGCTGTTTTTT. Translation: CASRVGQGNTGELFF.

At least ten counts were recorded for this clonotype. The V and J genes are TRBV6-2 or TRBV6-3 and TRBJ2-7; D is undetermined. The V gene lost 0 bases and the J gene lost 7 bases, with 16 bases spanning the gap. Per germline, CDR1 MNHEY and CDR2 SVGEGT. The CDR3 consists of 15 residues. CDR3: CASSYSGRHPREQYF. CDR3 in DNA: TGTGCCAGCAGTTACTCAGGCAGACATCCCAGGGAGCAGTACTTC.

The table lists this clonotype with many counts. The chain couples TRBV10-2 to TRBJ2-7; 9 bases fit TRBD2. The CDR3 sequence is 15 residues long. V shed 4 bases and J 7 bases; nucleotides not matched to a gene: 11. Germline V gives CDR1 WSHSY, CDR2 SAAADI. CDR3 nucleotides: TGCGCCAGCAGTGGTGGCGGGAGGGCCATTCTGGAGCAGTACTTC. Protein sequence: CASSGGGRAILEQYF.

This clonotype has a count of ten or more. This chain connects TRBV12-5 to TRBJ2-7; 7 positions agree with TRBD1. Germline V gene lookup returns CDR1 LGHNT and CDR2 FRNRAP. J gave up 2 bases and V 2 bases, and 9 bases lay outside the gene matches. This CDR3 comprises 16 residues. CDR3 sequence reads: CASGLPHGTEPYEQYF. In DNA form, the CDR3 reads TGTGCTAGTGGTTTGCCCCACGGGACAGAACCCTACGAGCAGTACTTC.

The rearrangement uses TRBV6-1 and TRBJ2-5, with a tentative D call TRBD2 (5 bases). Germline loops: CDR1 MNHNS, CDR2 SASEGT. The CDR3 covers 17 residues. The V end was cut by 2 bases, the J end by 7 bases, with 23 bases between. CDR3 region: CASSETLSDPVGRTQYF. The CDR3 DNA is TGTGCCAGCAGTGAAACGCTTTCGGACCCGGTGGGGAGGACCCAGTACTTC.

J is TRBJ1-5 and V is TRBV6-1; no firm D call. V gave up 6 bases and J gave up 0 bases, with 12 bases separating them. Germline CDR1 and CDR2: MNHNS and SASEGT. The CDR3 consists of 15 residues. The CDR3 loop is CASRPRLHSNQPQHF. CDR3 bases: TGTGCCAGCAGACCTCGGCTTCATAGCAATCAGCCCCAGCATTTT.

This clonotype appeared many times. The V call is TRBV20-1, the J call TRBJ2-5; 12 bases match TRBD2. With V trimmed by 5 bases and J by 5 bases, 12 bases remained unmatched. Germline CDR1 DFQATT, CDR2 SNEGSKA (reference sequence). The CDR3 spans 16 residues. The CDR3 loop reads CSAVPPSGRARETQYF. The DNA for the CDR3 is TGCAGTGCTGTACCCCCTAGCGGGAGGGCCCGGGAGACCCAGTACTTC.

The chain has TRBV6-1 and TRBJ1-2; no definite D call. The germline CDR1 and CDR2 sequences are MNHNS and SASEGT. The CDR3 spans 13 residues. V was trimmed by 4 bases and J by 1 base, leaving 7 bases between them. The CDR3 here is CASSADGNYGYTF. The DNA of the CDR3 is TGTGCCAGCAGTGCCGATGGTAACTATGGCTACACCTTC.

In this sample, this clonotype turned up many times. The rearrangement joins TRBV6-2 or TRBV6-3 to TRBJ2-3; possibly TRBD1 for D (6 bases). Germline V gene lookup returns CDR1 MNHEY and CDR2 SVGEGT. Trimming left V 4 bases short and J 3 bases short, with 20 bases between. This CDR3 has 17 residues. The CDR3 sequence is CASSSHGVGGGTDTQYF. CDR3 bases: TGTGCCAGCAGTTCTCACGGGGTTGGGGGCGGAACAGATACGCAGTATTTT.

This clonotype showed up many times. This chain joins TRBV29-1 and TRBJ2-2, with D tentatively TRBD2 (5 bases). The CDR3 runs 12 residues. Deletions cut 4 bases from V and 4 bases from J, with 7 bases between. Germline assignment: CDR1 SQVTM and CDR2 ANQGSEA. The chain's CDR3 is CSVGRGTGELFF. In nucleotides, the CDR3 is TGCAGCGTTGGCCGGGGCACCGGGGAGCTGTTTTTT.

This clonotype was seen at least ten times. The chain carries TRBV10-2 and TRBJ1-2; no clear D. From germline, CDR1 is WSHSY and CDR2 SAAADI. This CDR3 region has 11 residues. V lost 8 bases and J lost 3, with 7 bases in between. This chain's CDR3 is CASLGDYGYTF. The CDR3 DNA reads as TGCGCCAGCCTAGGCGACTATGGCTACACCTTC.

This clonotype was seen repeatedly, ten times or more. A much bigger clone sits one base away, suggesting this may be a read error. The chain is built from TRBV6-2 or TRBV6-3 and TRBJ1-2; 11 positions match TRBD1. The CDR3 covers 15 residues. Germline assignment: CDR1 MNHEY and CDR2 SVGEGT. CDR3 in amino acids: CASSAGTGGDYGHTF. CDR3 bases: TGTGCCAGCAGTGCCGGGACAGGGGGAGACTATGGCCACACCTTC.

This clonotype was picked up many times. J is TRBJ2-2 and V is TRBV6-5; D remains unclear. The CDR3 consists of 13 residues. CDR1 and CDR2 (germline): MNHEY, SVGAGI. Trimming removed 2 bases at V and 7 bases at J, with 8 bases between. As DNA, the CDR3 is TGTGCCAGCAGTTACGATGGCGGCGGGGAGCTGTTTTTT. It translates to CASSYDGGGELFF.

This clonotype has just a few counts. The CDR3 sequence: CASSQFPAGVSGELFF. The CDR3 DNA reads TGCGCCAGCAGCCAATTTCCAGCGGGAGTATCCGGGGAGCTGTTTTTT. This sequence joins TRBV4-1 and TRBJ2-2; 8 bases align to TRBD2. The CDR3 covers 16 residues. The germline V gene encodes CDR1 MGHRA and CDR2 YSYEKL. J was trimmed by 6 bases and V by 2 bases; bases with no gene match: 8.

This clonotype has just one count. The genes are TRBV12-3 or TRBV12-4 and TRBJ2-7; 11 positions agree with TRBD1. J gave up 3 bases and V 5 bases, and 6 bases lay outside the gene matches. The CDR3 sequence is 15 residues long. Written as DNA, the CDR3 is TGTGCCAGCAGTGTTGTGGGGACAGGGGGCTACGAGCAGTACTTC. Translated: CASSVVGTGGYEQYF.

This clonotype was detected many times. In DNA, the CDR3 is TGCGCCAGCAGCCAACCCGGGACAAGGGGAGAGCAGTACTTC. This codes for CASSQPGTRGEQYF. The chain combines TRBV4-1 with TRBJ2-7; TRBD1 is a possible D gene (6 bases). Germline V gene sequence: CDR1 MGHRA, CDR2 YSYEKL. CDR3 size: 14 residues. Trimming took off 2 bases at V and 7 bases at J, with 15 bases between the two ends.

The chain employs TRBV15 and TRBJ1-2; TRBD1 might be the D (5 bases). V shed 1 base and J shed 3 bases, with 9 bases lying between them. The CDR3 is 14 residues long. The V gene's germline CDR1 is LNHNV and CDR2 YYDKDF (reference sequence). The DNA of the CDR3 is TGTGCCACCAGCAGAGGGGACCTCCACTATGGCTACACCTTC. Translated: CATSRGDLHYGYTF.

The table lists this clonotype with a few counts. The chain joins TRBV11-2 to TRBJ2-6; D ambiguous. The V end was cut by 5 bases, the J end by 0 bases, with 20 bases between. The V gene's germline CDR1 is SGHAT and CDR2 FQNNGV. The CDR3 extends over 19 amino acids. CDR3 loop: CASSLRPVNFNSGANVLTF. The CDR3 bases are TGTGCCAGCAGCCTCCGCCCGGTTAACTTTAACTCTGGGGCCAACGTCCTGACTTTC.

This clonotype was found many times. This rearrangement joins TRBV11-2 to TRBJ2-5, with D perhaps matching TRBD2 (6 bases). The CDR3 sequence is 15 residues long. V was trimmed by 2 bases and J by 5 bases, leaving 15 bases between them. CDR1 is SGHAT, CDR2 FQNNGV, per germline. For the CDR3, the DNA is TGTGCCAGCAGCTTAAAGTCGGGGGTTGAGGAGACCCAGTACTTC. This codes for CASSLKSGVEETQYF. Full variable domain (missing parts from reference TRBV11-2 and TRBJ2-5): EAGVAQSPRYKIIEKRQSVAFWCNPISGHATLYWYQQILGQGPKLLIQFQNNGVVDDSQLPKDRFSAERLKGVDSTLKIQPAKLEDSAVYLCASSLKSGVEETQYFGPGTRLLVL.

This clonotype showed up many times. J is TRBJ2-4 and V is TRBV12-3 or TRBV12-4; D gene ambiguous. V shed 5 bases and J shed 4 bases, with 6 bases lying between them. The CDR3 runs to 12 residues. CDR3: CASSMRKNIQYF. CDR3 DNA: TGTGCCAGCAGTATGCGTAAAAACATTCAGTACTTC.